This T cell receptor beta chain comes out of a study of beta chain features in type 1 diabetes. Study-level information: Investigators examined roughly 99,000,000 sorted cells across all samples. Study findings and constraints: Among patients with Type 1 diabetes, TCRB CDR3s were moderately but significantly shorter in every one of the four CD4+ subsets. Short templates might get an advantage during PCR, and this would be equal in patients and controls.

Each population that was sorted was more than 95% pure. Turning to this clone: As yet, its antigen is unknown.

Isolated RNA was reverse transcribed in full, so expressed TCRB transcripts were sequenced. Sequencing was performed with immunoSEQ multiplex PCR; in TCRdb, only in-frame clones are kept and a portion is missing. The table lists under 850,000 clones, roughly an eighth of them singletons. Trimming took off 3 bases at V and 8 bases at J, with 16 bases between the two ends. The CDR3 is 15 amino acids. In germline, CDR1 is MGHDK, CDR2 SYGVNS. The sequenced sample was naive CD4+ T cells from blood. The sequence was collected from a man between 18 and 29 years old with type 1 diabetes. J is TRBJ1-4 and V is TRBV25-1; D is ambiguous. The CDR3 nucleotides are TGTGCCAGCAGTGACGCGTCAGGCTCTATGGAAAAACTGTTTTTT. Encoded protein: CASSDASGSMEKLFF.